This passage covers 3 T cell receptor beta chains from one sample sequenced in a study of identical twins. Each CDR3 protein is one row after TCRdb ran MiXCR on the 5' RACE reads. The table lists about 430,000 distinct CDR3 sequences, approximately 17% of them singletons. The specimen was naive T cells sorted from blood. The receptors were sampled from a man between 50 and 59 years old in good health.

This rearrangement joins TRBV10-3 to TRBJ2-7; tentatively, D is TRBD1 or TRBD2 (6 bases each). This CDR3 is 11 amino acids long. Trimming removed 8 bases at V and 5 bases at J, with 10 bases between. Per the germline V gene, CDR1 is ENHRY and CDR2 is SYGVKD. The CDR3 sequence is CAIRGRHEQYF. The CDR3, as DNA: TGTGCCATCCGGGGGCGCCACGAGCAGTACTTC.

This clonotype showed up just a few times. The chain carries TRBV6-1 and TRBJ2-2; 10 nucleotides align to TRBD1. The CDR3 has 16 amino acids. Germline CDR1 MNHNS, CDR2 SASEGT. Trimming took 4 bases from V and 7 from J; bases not matched to a gene: 9. This chain's CDR3 is CASSGVDRGLDGELFF. As DNA, the CDR3 is TGTGCCAGCAGTGGGGTAGACAGGGGGCTTGACGGGGAGCTGTTTTTT.

This clonotype was seen at least ten times. The chain combines TRBV10-2 with TRBJ1-4; 9 bases agree with TRBD1. Germline V gives CDR1 WSHSY, CDR2 SAAADI. This CDR3 spans 13 amino acids. The V segment lost 10 bases and the J segment 7 bases; nucleotides outside the gene matches: 7. CDR3 sequence reads: CATRQGDGEKLFF. The CDR3 DNA follows: TGCGCCACCAGACAGGGGGACGGTGAAAAACTGTTTTTT.